These 7 T cell receptor beta chains originate from one sample sequenced in a study of early T cells in non-severe SARS-CoV-2 infection. TCRdb itself ran the 5' RACE reads through MiXCR, one entry per CDR3 protein. The sample lists about 34,000 distinct CDR3 sequences; around 5.6% were seen once. Specimen: whole blood. The source is an adult who was a healthcare worker with PCR-confirmed SARS-CoV-2 infection or an uninfected control (not recorded which).

This clonotype was seen repeatedly, ten times or more. The chain couples TRBV5-1 to TRBJ2-6; tentative D call: TRBD1 (6 bases). The length of the CDR3 is 15 residues. V lost 3 bases and J lost 2, with 9 bases in between. Germline loops: CDR1 SGHRS, CDR2 YFSETQ. Here the CDR3 DNA reads TGCGCCAGCAGCTCACAGGGCACTGGGGCCAACGTCCTGACTTTC. Translation: CASSSQGTGANVLTF.

This clonotype was observed at least ten times. The V call is TRBV6-4, the J call TRBJ1-2; D possibly corresponds to TRBD1 (5 bases). Per germline, CDR1 MRHNA and CDR2 SNTAGT. The CDR3 length is 13 residues. The V end was cut by 0 bases, the J end by 4 bases, with 6 bases between. The CDR3 sequence is CASSDSRGYGYTF. In nucleotides, the CDR3 is TGTGCCAGCAGTGACTCGAGGGGCTATGGCTACACCTTC.

This clonotype was found a few times. The chain combines TRBV20-1 with TRBJ2-3; D may match TRBD1 or TRBD2 (6 bases each). Germline-derived CDR1 and CDR2 are DFQATT and SNEGSKA (reference sequence). The V end was cut by 5 bases, the J end by 4 bases, with 16 bases between. CDR3 length equals 14 residues. The CDR3: CSALRMGGPDTQYF. The DNA of the CDR3 is TGCAGTGCTCTCCGTATGGGGGGCCCAGATACGCAGTATTTT.

This clonotype was counted between two and nine times. The gene calls are TRBV5-1 and TRBJ1-1, with 7 positions matching TRBD1. CDR1 SGHRS and CDR2 YFSETQ come from the germline V gene. Losses at the gene ends were 0 bases for V and 3 bases for J; bases not matched to a gene: 5. This CDR3 has 15 residues. The DNA for the CDR3 is TGCGCCAGCAGCTTGGGAGGGGGCGTGGACACTGAAGCTTTCTTT. Translated: CASSLGGGVDTEAFF.

This clonotype showed up many times. The CDR3 DNA reads as TGCGCCAGCAGTCAACAAATCAGCTCCTACAATGAGCAGTTCTTC. Amino acids: CASSQQISSYNEQFF. This chain links TRBV23-1 with TRBJ2-1, with unresolved D. TRBV23-1 is given ORF status, its function remaining uncertain. The CDR3 length is 15 residues. Trimming pared 2 bases from V and 0 bases from J, leaving 8 bases between.

V and J are TRBV7-9 and TRBJ1-1, with a possible D match to TRBD1 (6 bases). Germline V lookup: CDR1 SEHNR, CDR2 FQNEAQ (reference sequence). The CDR3 has 14 amino acids. V lost 5 bases and J 1 base, leaving 11 bases between the germline ends. The CDR3 reads CASSPTTGNTEAFF. The CDR3 bases are TGTGCCAGCAGCCCTACGACAGGGAACACTGAAGCTTTCTTT.

This clonotype showed up many times. The genes are TRBV2 and TRBJ1-1, with D hard to call. The CDR3 length is 10 residues. Germline V CDR1 and CDR2: SNHLY, FYNNEI. V was pared by 6 bases and J by 6 bases, with 5 bases between. CDR3 sequence (DNA): TGTGCCAGCAGGAGGTCTGAAGCTTTCTTT. It translates to CASRRSEAFF.